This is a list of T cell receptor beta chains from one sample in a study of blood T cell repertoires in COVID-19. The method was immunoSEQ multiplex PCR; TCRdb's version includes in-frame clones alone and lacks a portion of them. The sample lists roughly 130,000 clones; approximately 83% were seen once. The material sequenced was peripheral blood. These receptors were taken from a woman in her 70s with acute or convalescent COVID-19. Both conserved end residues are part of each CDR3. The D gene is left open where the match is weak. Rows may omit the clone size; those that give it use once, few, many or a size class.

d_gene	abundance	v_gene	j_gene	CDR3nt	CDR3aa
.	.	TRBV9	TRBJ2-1	TGTGCCAGCAGCACCAACAGGGCCAATGAGCAGTTCTTC	CASSTNRANEQFF
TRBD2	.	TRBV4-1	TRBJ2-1	TGCGCCAGCAGCCAAGATGGGTCTAGCGGGGGGGAGGATGAGCAGTTCTTC	CASSQDGSSGGEDEQFF
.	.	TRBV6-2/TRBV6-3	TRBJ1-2	TGTGCCAGCAGTTACTCGAGATCCGGAACTATAGATGGCTACACCTTC	CASSYSRSGTIDGYTF
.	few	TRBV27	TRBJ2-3	TGTGCCAGCAGGGTGCACTCCACAGATACGCAGTATTTT	CASRVHSTDTQYF
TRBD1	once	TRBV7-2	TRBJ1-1	TGTGCCAGCATCAACCAGGGGGCTGAAGCTTTCTTT	CASINQGAEAFF
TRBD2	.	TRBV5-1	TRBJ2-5	TGCGCCAGCAGCCGAACTAGCGGGGTAGAGACCCAGTACTTC	CASSRTSGVETQYF
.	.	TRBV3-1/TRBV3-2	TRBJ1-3	TGTGCCAGCAGCCAAGAAGGGGTCTCTGGAAACACCATATATTTT	CASSQEGVSGNTIYF
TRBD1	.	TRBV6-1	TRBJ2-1	TGTGCCAGCAGTGAAGGGGGAAAGGGGACAGGGAAATTCTTC	CASSEGGKGTGKFF
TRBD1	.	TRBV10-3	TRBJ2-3	TGTGCCATCAGGACAGGGGGCACAGATACGCAGTATTTT	CAIRTGGTDTQYF
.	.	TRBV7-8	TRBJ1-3	TGTGCCAGCAGGGGGCATTCTGGAAACACCATATATTTT	CASRGHSGNTIYF
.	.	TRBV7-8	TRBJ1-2	TGTGCCAGCAGCTTAGGTCTCGGTACCTATGGCTACACCTTC	CASSLGLGTYGYTF
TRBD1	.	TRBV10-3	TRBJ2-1	TGTGCCATCAGTCCCGGGACAGGGAATGAGCAGTTCTTC	CAISPGTGNEQFF
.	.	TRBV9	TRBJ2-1	TGTGCCAGCAGCGTAGGGCAGGTTAGCAATGAGCAGTTCTTC	CASSVGQVSNEQFF
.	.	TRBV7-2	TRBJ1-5	TGTGCCAGCAGCTTAGCTCCCAGTCAGCCCCAGCATTTT	CASSLAPSQPQHF
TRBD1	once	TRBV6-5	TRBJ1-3	TGTGCCAGCAGTCCCGCACAGGGGCGGGGAAACACCATATATTTT	CASSPAQGRGNTIYF
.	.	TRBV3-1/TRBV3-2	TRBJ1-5	TGTGCCAGCAGCTCGACTGCCGACCAGCCCCAGCATTTT	CASSSTADQPQHF
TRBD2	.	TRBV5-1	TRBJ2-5	TGCGCCAGCAGCCCCACACGGGGGGATCAAGAGACCCAGTACTTC	CASSPTRGDQETQYF
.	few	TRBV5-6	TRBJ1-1	TGTGCCAGCAGCCCGGCGGGGAGGACTGAAGCTTTCTTT	CASSPAGRTEAFF
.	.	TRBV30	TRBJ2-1	TGTGCCTGGAGTCGAGGGGGGGGTTACAGTGAGCAGTTCTTC	CAWSRGGGYSEQFF
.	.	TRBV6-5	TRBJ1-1	TGTGCCAGCAGCCCCCGACGGGGTCTCGGAGCTTTCTTT	CASSPRRGLGAFF
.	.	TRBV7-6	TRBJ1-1	TGTGCCAGCAGCTTAAGTCCAGGGGCCAACACTGAAGCTTTCTTT	CASSLSPGANTEAFF
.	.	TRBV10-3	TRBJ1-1	TGTGCCATCAGTGTTACAGGGAACACTGAAGCTTTCTTT	CAISVTGNTEAFF
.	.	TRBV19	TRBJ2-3	TGTGCCAGTAGTATAGTTTGGCCTCCTAGCACAGATACGCAGTATTTT	CASSIVWPPSTDTQYF
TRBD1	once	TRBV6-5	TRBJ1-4	TGTGCCAGCAGAAGGACAGGGACTAATGAAAAACTGTTTTTT	CASRRTGTNEKLFF
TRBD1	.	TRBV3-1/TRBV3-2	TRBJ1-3	TGTGCCAGCAGCCAGGGACAGCCTTTCTCTGGAAACACCATATATTTT	CASSQGQPFSGNTIYF
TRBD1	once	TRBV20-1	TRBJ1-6	TGCAGTGCTAGTTTCCCGGGACAGGATAATTCACCCCTCCACTTT	CSASFPGQDNSPLHF
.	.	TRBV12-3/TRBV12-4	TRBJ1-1	TGTGCCACCCGGTTGGCTGAAGCTTTCTTT	CATRLAEAFF
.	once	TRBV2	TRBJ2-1	TGTGCCAGCAGTTCCACAGGTTACAATGAGCAGTTCTTC	CASSSTGYNEQFF